The next 19 T cell receptor beta chains were all read from a single sample in a study of CXCR3-negative and CXCR3-positive naive CD8 T cells. The authors prepared UMI-labeled TRB cDNA libraries by 5' RACE. TCRdb reprocessed the 5' RACE reads, with one entry per CDR3 protein and no DNA. Recorded for this sample: about 60,000 distinct CDR3 sequences. No antigen has been identified for these receptors. Study-level points and caveats: TRB CDR3s of CXCR3-positive naive cells were more hydrophobic than those of CXCR3-negative naive cells.

Sequencing used naive CXCR3+ CD8+ T cells from blood. As for subset: CD45RO-CCR7+CD27+CD95- naive CD8+ T cells expressing CXCR3 (TNR3+). These TCRs come from a human donor in good health. Some clones in this sample may be carry-over from other donors' samples.

The rearrangement links TRBV11-1 to TRBJ1-1. Germline values: CDR1 SGHAT, CDR2 FQDESV (reference sequence). CDR3 length: 14 amino acids. CDR3 sequence reads: CASTFGVLYTEAFF.

This rearrangement joins TRBV19 to TRBJ2-3; TCRdb's assignment of TRBD2 cannot be checked, as there is no DNA. The CDR3 consists of 17 residues. Germline CDR1 reads LNHDA; CDR2 reads SQIVND (reference sequence). The CDR3 loop reads CASSISYGVALADTQYF.

The chain carries TRBV15 and TRBJ1-4; without DNA, the TCRdb call of TRBD1 cannot be checked. CDR1 LNHNV and CDR2 YYDKDF come from the germline V gene (reference sequence). The CDR3 is 16 residues long. The CDR3 region is CATSSPEEGMGEKLFF.

The chain links TRBV4-3 to TRBJ2-3; TCRdb names TRBD2, which stays unverified in the absence of DNA. The germline gives CDR1 LGHNA, CDR2 YSLEER. This CDR3 is built from 17 residues. The CDR3 region is CASSHDRLGKPTDTQYF.

V and J are TRBV28 and TRBJ2-1; TCRdb indicates TRBD2, and absent DNA this call remains unverified. Per germline, CDR1 MDHEN and CDR2 SYDVKM. The CDR3 covers 16 residues. CDR3 amino acids: CASSDPGLAGLHEQFF.

The V and J genes are TRBV6-1 and TRBJ2-1; TCRdb outputs TRBD2, but without DNA this stays unchecked. The V gene's germline CDR1 is MNHNS and CDR2 SASEGT. The CDR3 has 15 amino acids. The CDR3 protein is CASSEASGGVNEQFF.

The V and J genes are TRBV5-5 and TRBJ2-2. The length of the CDR3 is 14 residues. The germline gives CDR1 SGHKS, CDR2 YYEKEE (reference sequence). CDR3: CASSFGQDTGELFF.

This sequence joins TRBV20-1 and TRBJ2-1. Germline V gene sequence: CDR1 DFQATT, CDR2 SNEGSKA (reference sequence). The CDR3 runs 14 residues. CDR3 in amino acids: CSARDLGSYNEQFF.

The rearrangement joins TRBV28 to TRBJ2-7; TCRdb's D call of TRBD1 is untestable without DNA. Germline lookup yields CDR1 MDHEN and CDR2 SYDVKM. This CDR3 contains 15 residues. The CDR3 spells CASSSGVGPGAEQYF.

Here the CDR3 reads CSGRGIYGYTF. The rearrangement joins TRBV29-1 to TRBJ1-2. Looked up from germline, CDR1 is SQVTM and CDR2 is ANQGSEA. The CDR3 extends over 11 amino acids.

This sequence joins TRBV11-2 and TRBJ2-2; TCRdb names TRBD1, which stays unverified in the absence of DNA. This CDR3 is built from 15 residues. CDR1 is SGHAT, CDR2 FQNNGV, per germline. The CDR3 spells CASIDLLRDTGELFF. Looking up the rest from reference TRBV11-2 and TRBJ2-2 gives the full variable domain: EAGVAQSPRYKIIEKRQSVAFWCNPISGHATLYWYQQILGQGPKLLIQFQNNGVVDDSQLPKDRFSAERLKGVDSTLKIQPAKLEDSAVYLCASIDLLRDTGELFFGEGSRLTVL.

J is TRBJ2-3 and V is TRBV12-3 or TRBV12-4; TCRdb selects TRBD1, and the lack of DNA leaves this call unchecked. The CDR3 runs to 14 residues. The CDR3 reads CASSPGLDPDTQYF.

The gene calls are TRBV6-5 and TRBJ1-4; as DNA is missing, the TRBD1 call by TCRdb cannot be tested. The CDR3 covers 14 residues. Germline CDR1 MNHEY, CDR2 SVGAGI. The CDR3 sequence: CASRTQGWGEKLFF.

The chain joins TRBV12-3 or TRBV12-4 to TRBJ1-2. The CDR3 totals 11 residues. This chain's CDR3 is CASSQGPGYTF.

The chain is built from TRBV7-2 and TRBJ1-1; there is no DNA to check the TCRdb D call of TRBD1. CDR3 length: 15 residues. CDR1 and CDR2 from the germline V gene are SGHTA and FQGNSA. CDR3: CASSWTPGQGSEAFF.

The V gene is TRBV7-6, the J gene TRBJ1-4. Germline values: CDR1 SGHVS, CDR2 FNYEAQ. This CDR3 comprises 13 residues. The CDR3 sequence is CASSLEVGEKLFF.

The gene calls are TRBV7-9 and TRBJ1-5; TCRdb indicates TRBD1, and absent DNA this call remains unverified. This CDR3 contains 13 residues. Germline lookup yields CDR1 SEHNR and CDR2 FQNEAQ (reference sequence). The CDR3 loop reads CASGTGGGRPQHF.

The V call is TRBV4-3, the J call TRBJ2-7. The CDR3 extends over 13 amino acids. Germline-derived CDR1 and CDR2 are LGHNA and YSLEER. The chain's CDR3 is CASSQDRSYEQYF.

V is TRBV29-1 and J is TRBJ2-1. The germline V gene has CDR1 SQVTM and CDR2 ANQGSEA. The CDR3 consists of 11 residues. CDR3 sequence reads: CSVRGSNEQFF.